The 27 T cell receptor beta chains below were found in one sample sequenced in a study of T cell repertoires in ileal Crohn's disease. Assay used: immunoSEQ multiplex PCR; TCRdb lists only in-frame clones, some missing. The data show thousands of clones, 75% to 90% seen once. The time point: proximal margin of the surgical specimen (macroscopically non-inflamed). Sequences were obtained from ileal tissue. The receptor source for this set is an adult with Crohn's disease.

The chain carries TRBV14 and TRBJ1-2, with TRBD1 as a possible D gene (5 bases). The CDR3 runs 15 residues. Trimming left V 4 bases short and J 0 bases short, with 12 bases between. Germline loops: CDR1 SGHDN, CDR2 FVKESK. The CDR3 nucleotides are TGTGCCAGCAGCCCAAGACAGAGAGCTAACTATGGCTACACCTTC. It specifies CASSPRQRANYGYTF.

V and J are TRBV30 and TRBJ1-1; D might be TRBD1 (6 bases). CDR3 length: 15 amino acids. Per the germline V gene, CDR1 is GTSNPN and CDR2 is SVGIG (reference sequence). The V end lost 4 bases, the J end lost 6 bases, and 21 bases lay between the germline ends. The CDR3 protein is CAWKPGQGYFAEAFF. CDR3 nucleotides: TGTGCCTGGAAACCTGGTCAGGGGTATTTCGCTGAAGCTTTCTTT. Together with reference TRBV30 and TRBJ1-1, the CDR3 gives the full variable domain: SQTIHQWPATLVQPVGSPLSLECTVEGTSNPNLYWYRQAAGRGLQLLFYSVGIGQISSEVPQNLSASRPQDRQFILSSKKLLLSDSGFYLCAWKPGQGYFAEAFFGQGTRLTVV.

The chain links TRBV20-1 to TRBJ1-2, with D uncertain. This CDR3 has 11 amino acids. V shed 1 base and J shed 8 bases, with 8 bases lying between them. The germline V gene encodes CDR1 DFQATT and CDR2 SNEGSKA (reference sequence). The CDR3 DNA reads as TGCAGTGCTAGAGTTCAGGTCGGCTACACCTTC. Translating gives CSARVQVGYTF.

J is TRBJ1-1 and V is TRBV27; possibly TRBD1 for D (5 bases). V was pared by 5 bases and J by 3 bases, with 16 bases between. The CDR3 runs to 15 residues. CDR1 and CDR2 from the germline V gene are MNHEY and SMNVEV (reference sequence). The CDR3 nucleotides read TGTGCCAGCAGTCCCAGAGGGGCGGGGGACACTGAAGCTTTCTTT. Translation: CASSPRGAGDTEAFF.

The chain has TRBV6-5 and TRBJ1-6; D is perhaps TRBD1 (6 bases). Germline V CDR1 and CDR2: MNHEY, SVGAGI. The CDR3 contains 16 residues. The ends were cut back, 4 bases at V and 3 bases at J, with 13 bases in the middle. For the CDR3, the DNA is TGTGCCAGCAGTTTAGACAGGAGATTCTATAATTCACCCCTCCACTTT. Amino acid sequence: CASSLDRRFYNSPLHF.

This rearrangement joins TRBV10-3 to TRBJ1-4; a possible D gene is TRBD1 (5 bases). The V end lost 4 bases, the J end lost 0 bases, and 12 bases lay between the germline ends. Germline assignment: CDR1 ENHRY and CDR2 SYGVKD. This CDR3 region has 16 residues. The CDR3 loop reads CAISVGQKATNEKLFF. In DNA form, the CDR3 reads TGTGCCATCAGTGTTGGACAAAAGGCAACTAATGAAAAACTGTTTTTT.

J is TRBJ1-5 and V is TRBV6-1; unclear D gene. The germline gives CDR1 MNHNS, CDR2 SASEGT. V lost 4 bases to trimming and J lost 2 bases, with 6 bases between them. This CDR3 is 13 amino acids long. Here the CDR3 DNA reads TGTGCCAGCAGTGGCGGAGGCAATCAGCCCCAGCATTTT. It specifies CASSGGGNQPQHF.

V and J are TRBV7-9 and TRBJ1-2, with no clear D. V was shortened by 5 bases and J by 3 bases, with 10 bases between the two germline ends. Germline V lookup: CDR1 SEHNR, CDR2 FQNEAQ (reference sequence). CDR3 size: 13 residues. The CDR3 region is CASSATEYYGYTF. CDR3 DNA: TGTGCCAGCAGCGCGACGGAATACTATGGCTACACCTTC.

The chain has TRBV15 and TRBJ1-3; D is uncertain. This CDR3 has 11 residues. Germline loops: CDR1 LNHNV, CDR2 YYDKDF (reference sequence). Trimming took 4 bases from V and 2 from J, leaving 0 bases between them. In nucleotides, the CDR3 is TGTGCCACCAGCACTGGAAACACCATATATTTT. It codes for CATSTGNTIYF.

This chain links TRBV28 with TRBJ2-1; TRBD2 agrees at 11 bases. The CDR3 has 15 residues. Germline V CDR1 and CDR2: MDHEN, SYDVKM. J was trimmed by 5 bases and V by 2 bases; bases with no gene match: 2. This CDR3 reads CASSLLAGGNNEQFF. The CDR3 nucleotides are TGTGCCAGCAGTTTACTAGCGGGGGGTAACAATGAGCAGTTCTTC.

This chain links TRBV10-2 with TRBJ1-2; TRBD1 matches at 7 bases. CDR1 and CDR2 from the germline V gene are WSHSY and SAAADI. Trimming at V came to 4 bases and at J to 4 bases, leaving 12 bases not matched to a gene. The length of the CDR3 is 16 residues. CDR3 nucleotide sequence: TGCGCCAGCAGTGCAACATTACAGGGGAGGGGCTATGGCTACACCTTC. It specifies CASSATLQGRGYGYTF.

This clone has only one observation. The chain combines TRBV6-1 with TRBJ1-2; 11 nucleotides agree with TRBD1. From germline, CDR1 is MNHNS and CDR2 SASEGT. The junction had 6 bases not matched to a gene; V was cut back by 5 bases and J by 4 bases. The CDR3 spans 15 residues. The CDR3 DNA is TGTGCCAGCAGTACAGGACAGGGGGCGGCCTATGGCTACACCTTC. This codes for CASSTGQGAAYGYTF.

This clone appeared once. The chain employs TRBV28 and TRBJ1-1; 9 bases agree with TRBD1. Germline CDR1 MDHEN, CDR2 SYDVKM. The trim removed 7 bases at V and 3 bases at J, leaving 9 bases unmatched. CDR3 length: 15 amino acids. The CDR3 DNA reads TGTGCCAGCAAAACAGGGGGCGCGGGAGACACTGAAGCTTTCTTT. This translates into CASKTGGAGDTEAFF.

Written as DNA, the CDR3 is TGTGCCTGGAGTCAAGGGTCTTACTCTGGAAACACCATATATTTT. It is translated as CAWSQGSYSGNTIYF. The chain recombines TRBV30 with TRBJ1-3; D is unclear. This CDR3 contains 15 residues. V lost 2 bases, J lost 0 bases, and 11 bases lay in between. Germline V gene sequence: CDR1 GTSNPN, CDR2 SVGIG (reference sequence).

The chain uses TRBV11-2 and TRBJ2-1, with 7 nucleotides matching TRBD1. J was trimmed by 8 bases and V by 5 bases; bases with no gene match: 3. The germline gives CDR1 SGHAT, CDR2 FQNNGV. The CDR3 has 12 amino acids. In DNA form, the CDR3 reads TGTGCCAGCAGCCCCGACAGGGATGAGCAGTTCTTC. Amino acids: CASSPDRDEQFF.

This CDR3 is CASSPSTAGNTIYF. The CDR3 DNA reads as TGTGCCAGCTCACCATCAACCGCTGGAAACACCATATATTTT. This sequence joins TRBV18 and TRBJ1-3; D remains ambiguous. The CDR3 extends over 14 amino acids. The germline V gene has CDR1 KGHSH and CDR2 LQKENI. V was trimmed by 2 bases and J by 2 bases, leaving 7 bases between them.

Comments on this clone: This specimen includes other DNA sequences encoding the same CDR3. V and J are TRBV14 and TRBJ1-2; the D gene is possibly TRBD1 (5 bases). Trimming stripped 4 bases from V and 2 bases from J, with 8 bases between. The CDR3 sequence is 13 residues long. The germline V gene encodes CDR1 SGHDN and CDR2 FVKESK. For the CDR3, the DNA is TGTGCCAGCAGCCCCGGGACCAACTATGGCTACACCTTC. Translated: CASSPGTNYGYTF.

The chain carries TRBV28 and TRBJ2-4; D remains unclear. Trimming took 6 bases from V and 8 from J, leaving 17 bases between them. The CDR3 runs to 14 residues. Germline CDR1 reads MDHEN; CDR2 reads SYDVKM. The CDR3 is CASREGILRDIQYF. As DNA, the CDR3 is TGTGCCAGCAGGGAAGGTATCCTTCGGGACATTCAGTACTTC.

The V gene is TRBV18, the J gene TRBJ2-2; no definite D call. V lost 2 bases and J lost 4, with 8 bases in between. From germline, CDR1 is KGHSH and CDR2 LQKENI. There are 14 residues in the CDR3. CDR3 region: CASSPGSSTGELFF. The CDR3 DNA reads TGTGCCAGCTCACCAGGGTCGAGCACCGGGGAGCTGTTTTTT.

The chain carries TRBV6-6 and TRBJ2-7; weak D call: TRBD1 (6 bases). The CDR3 has 15 residues. V lost 0 bases and J 6 bases, leaving 15 bases between the germline ends. In germline, CDR1 is MNHNY, CDR2 SVGAGI (reference sequence). For the CDR3, the DNA is TGTGCCAGCAGTTACTCGATTCAGGGGAAGAGCGAGCAGTACTTC. Translating it yields CASSYSIQGKSEQYF.

The chain joins TRBV5-4 to TRBJ1-1; the D gene is possibly TRBD1 (6 bases). Germline CDR1 is SGHNT and CDR2 is YYREEE (reference sequence). Deletions cut 3 bases from V and 4 bases from J, with 19 bases between. This CDR3 is 16 amino acids long. Here the CDR3 DNA reads TGTGCCAGCAGCTCGTACTACAGTGGGGGCGGCACTGAAGCTTTCTTT. Translating gives CASSSYYSGGGTEAFF.

This clone was seen only once. The V gene is TRBV18, the J gene TRBJ2-7, with D possibly matching TRBD1 (7 bases). There are 15 residues in the CDR3. V lost 2 bases and J 2 bases, leaving 13 bases between the germline ends. CDR1 and CDR2 (germline): KGHSH, LQKENI. The CDR3 spells CASSPGQGEAYEQYF. DNA of the CDR3: TGTGCCAGCTCACCAGGGCAGGGGGAGGCCTACGAGCAGTACTTC.

For the CDR3, the DNA is TGCGCCAGCACTAGCGGTACGGGGGAGCTGTTTTTT. It translates to CASTSGTGELFF. This chain joins TRBV5-1 and TRBJ2-2; 7 nucleotides match TRBD2. CDR1 SGHRS and CDR2 YFSETQ come from the germline V gene. The trim removed 6 bases at V and 8 bases at J, leaving 4 bases unmatched. This CDR3 is 12 amino acids long.

This chain links TRBV19 with TRBJ1-5; 9 nucleotides line up with TRBD1. Trimming removed 5 bases from V and 3 bases from J; junction bases left unmatched: 8. The germline CDR1 and CDR2 sequences are LNHDA and SQIVND (reference sequence). CDR3 length: 16 residues. CDR3 nucleotides: TGTGCCAGTAGTGAGGATACAGGGGGCAACAATCAGCCCCAGCATTTT. It is translated as CASSEDTGGNNQPQHF.

The gene calls are TRBV6-9 and TRBJ2-3; perhaps TRBD2 as D (7 bases). The CDR3 runs to 14 residues. The V end lost 8 bases, the J end lost 3 bases, and 15 bases lay between the germline ends. Per the germline V gene, CDR1 is MNHGY and CDR2 is SVAAGI. The CDR3 is CASGGALGTDTQYF. As DNA, the CDR3 is TGTGCCAGCGGGGGGGCCTTGGGTACAGATACGCAGTATTTT.

The rearrangement joins TRBV28 to TRBJ2-2, with D unclear. Germline CDR1 MDHEN, CDR2 SYDVKM. V was pared by 5 bases and J by 0 bases, with 10 bases between. The CDR3 sequence is 15 residues long. CDR3 amino acids: CASSVGAANTGELFF. In DNA, the CDR3 is TGTGCCAGCAGTGTAGGCGCTGCGAACACCGGGGAGCTGTTTTTT.

This chain uses TRBV7-2 with TRBJ1-2; TRBD1 matches 7 bases. Germline V gene lookup returns CDR1 SGHTA and CDR2 FQGNSA. Losses at the gene ends were 1 base for V and 7 bases for J; bases not matched to a gene: 6. This CDR3 spans 14 amino acids. The CDR3 region is CASSLEGAGGGYTF. The CDR3 bases are TGTGCCAGCAGCTTAGAGGGGGCTGGGGGTGGCTACACCTTC.